Each of the 21 T cell receptor beta chains below was sequenced from the same sample in a study of CD8 T cells in ankylosing spondylitis. TCRdb ran MiXCR on the 5' RACE reads and lists one entry per CDR3 protein. The repertoire consists of almost 250,000 distinct CDR3 sequences, with over 30% occurring once and the leading ten covering approximately 4.6%. Material for sequencing was blood, either unsorted or a sorted T cell fraction (not recorded which). These receptors were collected from a male donor with ankylosing spondylitis or in good health (not recorded which).

This chain joins TRBV29-1 and TRBJ1-1, with D perhaps matching TRBD1 (6 bases). CDR3 size: 13 residues. Germline V gives CDR1 SQVTM, CDR2 ANQGSEA. V was clipped by 5 bases and J by 4 bases, with 14 bases between them. As DNA, the CDR3 is TGCAGCGTTTCACAGGGAAGAATCACTGAAGCTTTCTTT. Its translation is CSVSQGRITEAFF.

This clonotype was seen only a few times. The chain uses TRBV29-1 and TRBJ1-2; TRBD1 matches 7 bases. J lost 4 bases, V lost 8 bases, and 7 bases had no gene match. CDR1 and CDR2 (germline): SQVTM, ANQGSEA. The CDR3 spans 12 residues. The CDR3 bases are TGCAGCACTGCCCGGGACAGCTATGGCTACACCTTC. Translation: CSTARDSYGYTF. Together with reference TRBV29-1 and TRBJ1-2, the CDR3 gives the full variable domain: SAVISQKPSRDICQRGTSLTIQCQVDSQVTMMFWYRQQPGQSLTLIATANQGSEATYESGFVIDKFPISRPNLTFSTLTVSNMSPEDSSIYLCSTARDSYGYTFGSGTRLTVV.

This clonotype was recorded a few times. The V and J genes are TRBV5-6 and TRBJ2-3; D is undetermined. Germline CDR1 and CDR2: SGHDT and YYEEEE. CDR3 length equals 17 residues. Trimming removed 2 bases at V and 2 bases at J, with 18 bases between. Written as DNA, the CDR3 is TGTGCCAGCAGCTTTCGCTTAAACATGTGGGACACAGATACGCAGTATTTT. Its protein product is CASSFRLNMWDTDTQYF.

The chain couples TRBV4-1 to TRBJ1-2; D remains ambiguous. Trimming removed 2 bases from V and 3 bases from J, with 16 bases in between. The germline V gene has CDR1 MGHRA and CDR2 YSYEKL. The CDR3 is 16 amino acids. CDR3 in amino acids: CASSQPALKRDYGYTF. The CDR3 bases are TGCGCCAGCAGCCAACCTGCCCTTAAGAGAGACTATGGCTACACCTTC.

This clonotype has a count of ten or more. The rearrangement joins TRBV20-1 to TRBJ2-3, with D perhaps matching TRBD2 (5 bases). The CDR3 totals 15 residues. CDR1 is DFQATT, CDR2 SNEGSKA, per germline (reference sequence). Trimming stripped 0 bases from V and 3 bases from J, with 13 bases between. The CDR3 loop is CSARDATRQTDTQYF. CDR3 nucleotides: TGCAGTGCTAGAGATGCAACTAGGCAAACAGATACGCAGTATTTT.

This clonotype has just a few counts. The J gene is TRBJ2-3, the V gene TRBV10-3; 11 bases are a match to TRBD2. The germline CDR1 and CDR2 sequences are ENHRY and SYGVKD. CDR3 size: 13 residues. V trimming: 10 bases; J trimming: 4 bases; junction bases outside the gene matches: 4. The CDR3 nucleotides read TGTGCCAATAGCGGGGGGGCAGCAGATACGCAGTATTTT. This sequence encodes CANSGGAADTQYF.

This clonotype was recorded many times. V usage is TRBV5-6 and J usage is TRBJ2-1; D is unclear. Germline V gene sequence: CDR1 SGHDT, CDR2 YYEEEE. Trimming took 1 base from V and 6 from J, leaving 5 bases between them. The CDR3 loop spans 12 amino acids. In DNA, the CDR3 is TGTGCCAGCAGCTTGACGGGCAATGAGCAGTTCTTC. The encoded protein is CASSLTGNEQFF.

This clonotype was counted a few times. This chain links TRBV29-1 with TRBJ1-5, with 7 bases lining up with TRBD1. Germline V CDR1 and CDR2: SQVTM, ANQGSEA. This CDR3 has 12 residues. Trimming took 4 bases from V and 5 from J; bases not matched to a gene: 2. In DNA, the CDR3 is TGCAGCGTTGGACAGGGTGATCAGCCCCAGCATTTT. It yields the protein CSVGQGDQPQHF.

This chain joins TRBV20-1 and TRBJ2-4; tentatively, D is TRBD1 or TRBD2 (5 bases each). In germline, CDR1 is DFQATT, CDR2 SNEGSKA (reference sequence). The CDR3 extends over 17 amino acids. V lost 1 base, J lost 0 bases, and 16 bases lay in between. CDR3 in amino acids: CSARGSGRSLAKNIQYF. As DNA, the CDR3 is TGCAGTGCTAGAGGATCGGGACGATCATTAGCCAAAAACATTCAGTACTTC.

This chain connects TRBV29-1 to TRBJ1-1; tentative D call: TRBD1 (5 bases). Deletions cut 0 bases from V and 4 bases from J, with 12 bases between. Germline V CDR1 and CDR2: SQVTM, ANQGSEA. The CDR3 runs 14 residues. CDR3 nucleotide sequence: TGCAGCGTTGAAGATGGGCAAAGGGGCACTGAAGCTTTCTTT. As protein: CSVEDGQRGTEAFF.

The V and J genes are TRBV20-1 and TRBJ2-1, with TRBD1 matching 7 bases. V trimming: 3 bases; J trimming: 7 bases; junction bases outside the gene matches: 3. The CDR3 runs to 12 residues. Germline CDR1 DFQATT, CDR2 SNEGSKA (reference sequence). Here the CDR3 reads CSASGGQNEQFF. The CDR3, as DNA: TGCAGTGCTAGTGGGGGACAGAATGAGCAGTTCTTC.

The chain couples TRBV5-1 to TRBJ2-1, with 9 nucleotides matching TRBD1. Germline V gene sequence: CDR1 SGHRS, CDR2 YFSETQ. Losses at the gene ends were 4 bases for V and 1 base for J; bases not matched to a gene: 15. The CDR3 has 19 residues. The CDR3 region has the DNA TGCGCCAGCAGCCCCCCAGACAGGGGGAGTTTTTTTTCCTACAATGAGCAGTTCTTC. It translates to CASSPPDRGSFFSYNEQFF.

This chain joins TRBV7-9 and TRBJ2-1; D possibly corresponds to TRBD1 (6 bases). In germline, CDR1 is SEHNR, CDR2 FQNEAQ (reference sequence). The CDR3 consists of 14 residues. With 2 bases removed from V and 8 bases from J, the gap between germline ends came to 13 bases. The CDR3 DNA follows: TGTGCCAGCAGCTTATCGACAGGAGTCTATGAGCAGTTCTTC. Translation: CASSLSTGVYEQFF.

The chain's CDR3 is CASSLADRVYNEQFF. The CDR3 region has the DNA TGCGCCAGCAGCTTGGCGGACAGGGTTTACAATGAGCAGTTCTTC. The V gene is TRBV5-1, the J gene TRBJ2-1; 8 positions match TRBD1. With 0 bases clipped from V and 4 bases from J, the junction kept 3 bases outside the gene matches. Per the germline V gene, CDR1 is SGHRS and CDR2 is YFSETQ. The CDR3 loop spans 15 amino acids.

The genes are TRBV12-3 or TRBV12-4 and TRBJ1-2; 8 bases agree with TRBD1. Losses at the gene ends were 4 bases for V and 5 bases for J; bases not matched to a gene: 3. This CDR3 region has 13 residues. The CDR3 nucleotides are TGTGCCAGCAGTTGGGACAGGAGTTATGGCTACACCTTC. Its protein is CASSWDRSYGYTF.

A few counts support this clonotype. This chain links TRBV4-1 with TRBJ2-3; D perhaps matches TRBD2 (5 bases). The germline V and J ends were trimmed by 6 bases and 4 bases, with 11 bases remaining between them. The CDR3 loop spans 13 amino acids. Germline CDR1 MGHRA, CDR2 YSYEKL. The CDR3 DNA follows: TGCGCCAGCAGACCAGCGGCCTCAGATACGCAGTATTTT. It yields the protein CASRPAASDTQYF.

This clonotype was counted many times. This chain uses TRBV5-1 with TRBJ2-7, with TRBD1 as a possible D gene (5 bases). Trimming stripped 0 bases from V and 1 base from J, with 8 bases between. CDR3 size: 14 residues. The germline V gene encodes CDR1 SGHRS and CDR2 YFSETQ. The CDR3 protein is CASSLEGFSYEQYF. In DNA form, the CDR3 reads TGCGCCAGCAGCTTGGAGGGGTTTTCCTACGAGCAGTACTTC.

This clonotype has just a few counts. The chain recombines TRBV5-1 with TRBJ2-7; 11 bases are a match to TRBD2. This CDR3 is built from 15 residues. V trimming: 4 bases; J trimming: 0 bases; junction bases outside the gene matches: 3. CDR1 is SGHRS and CDR2 is YFSETQ in the germline V gene. CDR3 in amino acids: CASSPTSGISYEQYF. DNA for the CDR3: TGCGCCAGCAGCCCGACTAGCGGGATCTCCTACGAGCAGTACTTC. The whole variable domain, remainder taken from reference TRBV5-1 and TRBJ2-7, is KAGVTQTPRYLIKTRGQQVTLSCSPISGHRSVSWYQQTPGQGLQFLFEYFSETQRNKGNFPGRFSGRQFSNSRSEMNVSTLELGDSALYLCASSPTSGISYEQYFGPGTRLTVT.

The chain recombines TRBV5-1 with TRBJ2-7; 12 positions agree with TRBD1. Trimming removed 7 bases from V and 6 bases from J; junction bases left unmatched: 11. This CDR3 is 15 amino acids long. Per germline, CDR1 SGHRS and CDR2 YFSETQ. CDR3 bases: TGCGCCAGCGCTAAGACCGGGACAGGGGGCCTCGAGCAGTACTTC. It specifies CASAKTGTGGLEQYF.

This clonotype was recorded a few times. The chain has TRBV9 and TRBJ2-7; 9 positions match TRBD2. The CDR3 covers 14 residues. J gave up 2 bases and V 4 bases, and 4 bases lay outside the gene matches. Germline V lookup: CDR1 SGDLS, CDR2 YYNGEE. DNA for the CDR3: TGTGCCAGCAGCTTCCTAGCGGGGCCCTACGAGCAGTACTTC. Translated, it gives CASSFLAGPYEQYF.

The chain combines TRBV5-6 with TRBJ2-2, with D perhaps matching TRBD1 or TRBD2 (5 bases each). Germline V gene sequence: CDR1 SGHDT, CDR2 YYEEEE. V shed 2 bases and J shed 2 bases, with 7 bases lying between them. The CDR3 has 14 residues. The CDR3 spells CASSFGANTGELFF. CDR3 DNA sequence: TGTGCCAGCAGCTTCGGGGCCAACACCGGGGAGCTGTTTTTT. Full variable domain (missing parts from reference TRBV5-6 and TRBJ2-2): DAGVTQSPTHLIKTRGQQVTLRCSPKSGHDTVSWYQQALGQGPQFIFQYYEEEERQRGNFPDRFSGHQFPNYSSELNVNALLLGDSALYLCASSFGANTGELFFGEGSRLTVL.